Each of the 27 T cell receptor beta chains below was sequenced from the same sample in a study of CD8+CD57+ T cells in acquired aplastic anemia. The template used for profiling TCR beta VDJ and CDR3 was genomic DNA. TCRdb fed the reads into MiXCR, producing one record per CDR3 protein. Among about 220,000 distinct CDR3 sequences, around 32% were seen once, and the ten largest hold about 1.1%. Sequencing was carried out using sorted CD4+, CD8+, or CD8+CD57+ T cells (not recorded which) from PBMCs. These receptors were taken from a human donor in good health, serving as a control.

The chain is built from TRBV12-3 or TRBV12-4 and TRBJ2-3; TRBD2 aligns across 7 bases. J lost 1 base, V lost 1 base, and 2 bases had no gene match. CDR3 size: 15 residues. CDR3 protein: CASSLGSGGTDTQYF. The CDR3 DNA is TGTGCCAGCAGTTTAGGGAGCGGGGGCACAGATACGCAGTATTTT.

This clonotype showed up just a few times. The junction shows a germline mismatch at one end, possibly a read error. This sequence joins TRBV29-1 and TRBJ1-2; D ambiguous. Germline V gene data show CDR1 as SQVTM and CDR2 as ANQGSEA. The CDR3 spans 10 residues. CDR3 sequence reads: CSVVQKPPFF. The CDR3 DNA reads TGCAGCGTTGTCCAGAAACCGCCGTTCTTC. The full variable domain, completed using reference TRBV29-1 and TRBJ1-2, is SAVISQKPSRDICQRGTSLTIQCQVDSQVTMMFWYRQQPGQSLTLIATANQGSEATYESGFVIDKFPISRPNLTFSTLTVSNMSPEDSSIYLCSVVQKPPFFGSGTRLTVV.

The V and J genes are TRBV2 and TRBJ1-2; 7 nucleotides align to TRBD1. The trim removed 6 bases at V and 8 bases at J, leaving 3 bases unmatched. The CDR3 is made up of 11 amino acids. Germline CDR1 reads SNHLY; CDR2 reads FYNNEI. The CDR3 reads CASRQGDGYTF. DNA of the CDR3: TGTGCCAGCAGGCAGGGGGACGGCTACACCTTC.

As for this clonotype: A junction end diverges from the germline sequence, so it may reflect a read error. The V and J genes are TRBV29-1 and TRBJ2-6, with D perhaps given as TRBD1 or TRBD2 (5 bases each). CDR3 length equals 13 residues. Per germline, CDR1 SQVTM and CDR2 ANQGSEA. In DNA, the CDR3 is TGCAGCGGGAAGGGCGGGTTGGCGGACACTGAAGCTTTC. Translating it yields CSGKGGLADTEAF.

The table lists this clonotype with a few counts. The V gene is TRBV11-1, the J gene TRBJ2-1, with 10 bases identical to TRBD2. The CDR3 is 15 amino acids. Looked up from germline, CDR1 is SGHAT and CDR2 is FQDESV (reference sequence). The junction had 11 bases not matched to a gene; V was cut back by 6 bases and J by 9 bases. DNA of the CDR3: TGTGCCAGCAGTCTGAAGCGGGGGGGCCGGAGTGAGCAGTTCTTC. Its protein product is CASSLKRGGRSEQFF.

The V and J genes are TRBV12-5 and TRBJ2-7; 7 bases line up with TRBD1. There are 18 residues in the CDR3. Germline CDR1 LGHNT, CDR2 FRNRAP. V was pared by 0 bases and J by 5 bases, with 16 bases of the junction left unmatched. The CDR3 nucleotides are TGTGCTAGTGGTTTGGTAGGTTGGTCGAGCCGACAGGGAAACGAGCAGTACTTC. It encodes CASGLVGWSSRQGNEQYF.

This clonotype appeared many times. V gene TRBV7-9 combines with J gene TRBJ1-1, with D possibly being TRBD1 (6 bases). The germline V gene encodes CDR1 SEHNR and CDR2 FQNEAQ (reference sequence). The CDR3 extends over 14 amino acids. V was cut by 1 base and J by 3 bases, with 9 bases left in between. CDR3 DNA: TGTGCCAGCAGCTTAGAGGGGGGCGACACTGAAGCTTTCTTT. Its protein is CASSLEGGDTEAFF.

This clonotype was counted a few times. CDR3 sequence reads: CAWNAQGSYEQYF. The CDR3 DNA is TGTGCCTGGAATGCCCAGGGCTCCTACGAGCAGTACTTC. J is TRBJ2-7 and V is TRBV30; tentative D call: TRBD1 (5 bases). Germline assignment: CDR1 GTSNPN and CDR2 SVGIG (reference sequence). CDR3 length equals 13 residues. V was clipped by 4 bases and J by 0 bases, with 10 bases between them.

Details on this clonotype: At one end the junction does not follow the germline gene, possibly because of a read error. The chain combines TRBV11-1 with TRBJ1-5; 7 bases fit TRBD1. The CDR3 has 18 residues. CDR1 SGHAT and CDR2 FQDESV come from the germline V gene (reference sequence). This chain's CDR3 is CASSLVWVGGSKNRPQHF. The CDR3 region has the DNA TGTGCCAGCAGCTTAGTGTGGGTAGGGGGCAGCAAGAATCGGCCCCAGCATTTT.

This chain links TRBV29-1 with TRBJ2-7, with D tentatively TRBD2 (5 bases). Trimming pared 2 bases from V and 3 bases from J, leaving 11 bases between. The germline V gene has CDR1 SQVTM and CDR2 ANQGSEA. The CDR3 extends over 13 amino acids. CDR3 sequence (DNA): TGCAGCGTTGAACGGTCGGGGAGCTACGAGCAGTACTTC. Encoded protein: CSVERSGSYEQYF.

This clonotype was detected ten times or more. The rearrangement joins TRBV7-8 to TRBJ2-1; 12 bases are shared with TRBD2. CDR3 length equals 15 residues. Germline V gives CDR1 SGHVS, CDR2 FQNEAQ. J was trimmed by 9 bases and V by 0 bases; bases with no gene match: 3. The CDR3 DNA follows: TGTGCCAGCAGCTTAGCGCGGGGACTAGCGGGTGAGCAGTTCTTC. Encoded protein: CASSLARGLAGEQFF.

This clonotype was recorded many times. This sequence joins TRBV11-2 and TRBJ2-7, with D perhaps given as TRBD1 or TRBD2 (6 bases each). The CDR3 totals 15 residues. The germline V and J ends were trimmed by 7 bases and 3 bases, with 19 bases remaining between them. Germline loops: CDR1 SGHAT, CDR2 FQNNGV. CDR3 DNA: TGTGCCAGCACCGACGGGACGGGGGCTTTCTACGAGCAGTACTTC. Amino acids: CASTDGTGAFYEQYF. The whole variable domain, remainder taken from reference TRBV11-2 and TRBJ2-7, is EAGVAQSPRYKIIEKRQSVAFWCNPISGHATLYWYQQILGQGPKLLIQFQNNGVVDDSQLPKDRFSAERLKGVDSTLKIQPAKLEDSAVYLCASTDGTGAFYEQYFGPGTRLTVT.

This chain joins TRBV9 and TRBJ2-3, with a tentative D call TRBD2 (6 bases). The V end lost 0 bases, the J end lost 6 bases, and 17 bases lay between the germline ends. Germline V lookup: CDR1 SGDLS, CDR2 YYNGEE. CDR3 length: 16 residues. The CDR3 here is CASSVGTSRRGDTQYF. CDR3 DNA: TGTGCCAGCAGCGTAGGCACTAGTCGGAGGGGTGATACGCAGTATTTT. Variable domain in full (rest from reference TRBV9 and TRBJ2-3): DSGVTQTPKHLITATGQRVTLRCSPRSGDLSVYWYQQSLDQGLQFLIQYYNGEERAKGNILERFSAQQFPDLHSELNLSSLELGDSALYFCASSVGTSRRGDTQYFGPGTRLTVL.

The chain has TRBV20-1 and TRBJ1-6; 8 nucleotides line up with TRBD1. The germline CDR1 and CDR2 sequences are DFQATT and SNEGSKA (reference sequence). Losses at the gene ends were 2 bases for V and 12 bases for J; bases not matched to a gene: 12. The CDR3 is made up of 15 amino acids. The CDR3 is CSARSAGAGGEPLHF. The CDR3 nucleotides are TGCAGTGCTAGATCGGCCGGCGCAGGGGGCGAACCCCTCCACTTT.

There are many counts of this clonotype. CDR3 loop: CASSYLGRTYNSPLHF. CDR3 bases: TGTGCCAGCAGTTACCTGGGAAGAACCTATAATTCACCCCTCCACTTT. J is TRBJ1-6 and V is TRBV6-6; D is unclear. V shed 2 bases and J shed 2 bases, with 10 bases lying between them. The CDR3 consists of 16 residues. Looked up from germline, CDR1 is MNHNY and CDR2 is SVGAGI (reference sequence).

This clonotype showed up just once. Sequence at one end of the junction differs from germline and may be a read error. The rearrangement joins TRBV9 to TRBJ2-7; D possibly corresponds to TRBD1 (6 bases). Germline loops: CDR1 SGDLS, CDR2 YYNGEE. The CDR3 contains 12 residues. The CDR3 spells CASSAQGYEQYF. DNA for the CDR3: TGCGCCAGCAGTGCCCAGGGGTACGAGCAGTACTTC.

This clonotype was detected ten times or more. The chain recombines TRBV6-2 or TRBV6-3 with TRBJ2-7; 8 nucleotides align to TRBD1. The CDR3 has 12 residues. The germline CDR1 and CDR2 sequences are MNHEY and SVGEGT. V lost 5 bases, J lost 7 bases, and 4 bases stayed unmatched. The CDR3 loop reads CASSPRDREQYF. The CDR3 DNA is TGTGCCAGCAGTCCCCGGGACAGGGAGCAGTACTTC.

This clonotype was seen many times. The gene calls are TRBV5-4 and TRBJ1-2; 10 nucleotides match TRBD1. V shed 2 bases and J 6 bases; nucleotides not matched to a gene: 4. The CDR3 loop spans 14 amino acids. CDR1 is SGHNT, CDR2 YYREEE, per germline (reference sequence). CDR3 bases: TGTGCCAGCAGCTTCGGGACAGGGGTACATGGCTACACCTTC. Translated, it gives CASSFGTGVHGYTF.

Concerning this clonotype itself: A much larger clone lies one base from this, so it may be a read error. The chain links TRBV19 to TRBJ1-5; maybe TRBD1 (5 bases). V was trimmed by 3 bases and J by 5 bases, leaving 17 bases between them. The CDR3 has 16 amino acids. The germline V gene has CDR1 LNHDA and CDR2 SQIVND (reference sequence). The CDR3 sequence is CASSINRQPSYQPQHF. In DNA form, the CDR3 reads TGTGCCAGTAGTATTAATCGACAGCCGAGCTATCAGCCCCAGCATTTT.

This clonotype appeared a few times. J is TRBJ1-4 and V is TRBV20-1; no reliable D call. Germline loops: CDR1 DFQATT, CDR2 SNEGSKA (reference sequence). This CDR3 is built from 16 residues. Trimming took 0 bases from V and 4 from J, leaving 15 bases between them. CDR3 bases: TGCAGTGCTAGAGATCGGCGGTCCTCACTTAATGAAAAACTGTTTTTT. Amino acids: CSARDRRSSLNEKLFF.

This clonotype was detected only a few times. J is TRBJ2-7 and V is TRBV4-1, with D perhaps TRBD1 or TRBD2 (5 bases each). This CDR3 is 18 amino acids long. Germline V gives CDR1 MGHRA, CDR2 YSYEKL. V was clipped by 3 bases and J by 4 bases, with 25 bases between them. The CDR3 DNA follows: TGCGCCAGCAGCCAGGATAGAGCCGGGACCTCATCGTTTTACGAGCAGTACTTC. Translation gives CASSQDRAGTSSFYEQYF.

Many counts were recorded for this clonotype. This chain uses TRBV20-1 with TRBJ2-7; TRBD1 matches at 7 bases. Trimming cost V 2 bases and J 5 bases; bases outside gene matches: 9. This CDR3 spans 14 amino acids. Germline CDR1 and CDR2: DFQATT and SNEGSKA (reference sequence). CDR3 protein: CSARKTGTRNEQYF. The CDR3 nucleotides read TGCAGTGCTAGAAAGACAGGGACGAGAAACGAGCAGTACTTC.

In regard to this clonotype: Possible read error: a much larger clone is one base away. The chain recombines TRBV20-1 with TRBJ2-7; TRBD1 agrees at 12 bases. The germline CDR1 and CDR2 sequences are DFQATT and SNEGSKA (reference sequence). There are 15 residues in the CDR3. The CDR3 spells CSAPGQGAPSYERYF. CDR3 DNA sequence: TGCAGTGCTCCGGGACAGGGGGCGCCTTCCTACGAGCGGTACTTC.

This clonotype occurred many times. DNA of the CDR3: TGTGCCAGCAGCTTGATTTCCGGGGCAGCGATCACCCTCCACTTT. Amino acids: CASSLISGAAITLHF. The chain has TRBV11-2 and TRBJ1-6, with D perhaps matching TRBD1 (5 bases). This CDR3 is 15 amino acids long. Germline V gene sequence: CDR1 SGHAT, CDR2 FQNNGV. V was pared by 3 bases and J by 14 bases, with 20 bases between.

This chain connects TRBV19 to TRBJ2-7, with 9 bases aligning to TRBD1. The germline V gene has CDR1 LNHDA and CDR2 SQIVND (reference sequence). V was pared by 5 bases and J by 2 bases, with 7 bases of the junction left unmatched. The CDR3 is 15 amino acids. This CDR3 reads CASSSRDRAAYEQYF. The DNA of the CDR3 is TGTGCCAGTAGTTCTCGGGACAGGGCGGCCTACGAGCAGTACTTC.

V usage is TRBV5-1 and J usage is TRBJ2-5; D is possibly TRBD1 or TRBD2 (5 bases each). The CDR3 loop spans 15 amino acids. V was clipped by 5 bases and J by 3 bases, with 17 bases between them. Germline CDR1 SGHRS, CDR2 YFSETQ. The DNA for the CDR3 is TGCGCCAGCAGGGCGGTCGGGACGAACGAAGAGACCCAGTACTTC. It yields the protein CASRAVGTNEETQYF.

This clonotype came up many times. The chain's CDR3 is CASSRGGVADRSREQYF. The CDR3 DNA reads TGTGCCAGCAGCAGAGGAGGAGTTGCGGACAGATCAAGGGAGCAGTACTTC. V usage is TRBV7-8 and J usage is TRBJ2-7, with a possible D match to TRBD1 (6 bases). The CDR3 spans 17 residues. V gave up 5 bases and J gave up 7 bases, with 27 bases separating them. Germline CDR1 and CDR2: SGHVS and FQNEAQ.